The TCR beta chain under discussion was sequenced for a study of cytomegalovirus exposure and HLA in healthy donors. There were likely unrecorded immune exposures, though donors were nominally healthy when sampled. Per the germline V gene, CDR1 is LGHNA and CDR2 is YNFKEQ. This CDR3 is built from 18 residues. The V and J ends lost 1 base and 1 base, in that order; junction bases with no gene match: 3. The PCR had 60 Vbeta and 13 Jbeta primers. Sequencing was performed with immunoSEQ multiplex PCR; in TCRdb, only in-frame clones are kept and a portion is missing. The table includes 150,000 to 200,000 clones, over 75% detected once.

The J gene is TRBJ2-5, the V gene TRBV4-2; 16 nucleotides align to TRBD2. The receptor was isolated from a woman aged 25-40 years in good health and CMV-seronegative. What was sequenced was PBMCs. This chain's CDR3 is CASSQVGTSGRGQETQYF. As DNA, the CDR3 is TGTGCCAGCAGCCAAGTCGGGACTAGCGGGAGGGGCCAAGAGACCCAGTACTTC.